The T cell receptor (beta chain) under discussion was sequenced for a study of Ad26.COV2.S vaccination and SARS-CoV-2 variants. The overall study: Administration of Ad26.COV2.S was intramuscular, either once or twice 56 days apart.

The CDR3 is made up of 16 amino acids. The germline V gene has CDR1 SGDLS and CDR2 YYNGEE. The J segment lost 8 bases and the V segment lost 4 bases, leaving 13 bases of the junction unmatched. Points on this clone: What it binds is unknown.

The method was immunoSEQ multiplex PCR; TCRdb's version includes in-frame clones alone and lacks a portion of them. The table lists about 260,000 clones, about 83% of them singletons. Study observations and caveats: A substantial breadth of spike-specific CD8+ and CD4+ T cell responses after vaccination has been reported. Recipients of vaccine and of placebo showed similar breadth of their non-spike TCR repertoires.

Regarding treatment: roughly 20 received Ad26.COV2.S at low or high dose, single or two shots; about five received placebo; per-sample allocation not given. After the first vaccine or placebo injection, samples were drawn on day 63. This material consisted of peripheral blood, taken in a trial of Ad26.COV2.S vaccine versus placebo. The receptor was derived from a person aged 18-65 years who received the Ad26.COV2.S COVID-19 vaccine or a placebo. This chain joins TRBV9 and TRBJ1-4; 8 nucleotides line up with TRBD1. This chain's CDR3 is CASSPISGQGGEKLFF. Written as DNA, the CDR3 is TGTGCCAGCAGCCCCATATCTGGACAGGGAGGGGAAAAACTGTTTTTT.